A single sample gave rise to the 32 T cell receptor beta chains below, sequenced in a study of a mutant IDH1 vaccine in newly diagnosed glioma. The time point is: baseline, week 1 (first vaccination visit). Treatment defined: pre-vaccination baseline after standard-of-care therapy. Measured with immunoSEQ multiplex PCR; TCRdb has only the in-frame clones, and not every one. The sample carries around 63,000 clones, more than 90% recorded once. The material sequenced was PBMCs, taken from a glioma patient treated with radiotherapy, temozolomide or both. The receptors stem from a man between 45 and 60 years old with glioma.

This sequence joins TRBV15 and TRBJ2-1; D is unresolved. V was trimmed by 4 bases and J by 8 bases, leaving 15 bases between them. The length of the CDR3 is 14 residues. Germline assignment: CDR1 LNHNV and CDR2 YYDKDF (reference sequence). The CDR3 DNA reads TGTGCCACCAGCAAGGAACTTGGCTGGGATGAGCAGTTCTTC. Translated: CATSKELGWDEQFF.

V usage is TRBV29-1 and J usage is TRBJ2-1; 11 nucleotides align to TRBD2. The length of the CDR3 is 16 residues. With V trimmed by 5 bases and J by 9 bases, 15 bases remained unmatched. The germline gives CDR1 SQVTM, CDR2 ANQGSEA. CDR3 DNA: TGCAGCGTTTCCCTCGAGGGTAGCGGGGGGGGTCTTGAGCAGTTCTTC. Amino acids: CSVSLEGSGGGLEQFF.

The chain recombines TRBV19 with TRBJ2-1; D is unclear. Per germline, CDR1 LNHDA and CDR2 SQIVND (reference sequence). The V end was cut by 6 bases, the J end by 0 bases, with 12 bases between. This CDR3 is 15 amino acids long. CDR3 amino acids: CASSSHGSSYNEQFF. The CDR3 nucleotides are TGTGCCAGTAGCTCCCACGGCAGCTCCTACAATGAGCAGTTCTTC.

This chain links TRBV30 with TRBJ1-4; 9 positions match TRBD1. This CDR3 spans 14 amino acids. Germline V gene lookup returns CDR1 GTSNPN and CDR2 SVGIG (reference sequence). Germline trimming cut 4 bases from V and 7 bases from J; bases unmatched to any gene: 7. As DNA, the CDR3 is TGTGCCTGGACTGCCGGGACAGGGTCTGAAAAACTGTTTTTT. The encoded protein is CAWTAGTGSEKLFF.

In its sample, this clone was seen once. The chain uses TRBV2 and TRBJ1-2, with 7 bases fitting TRBD1. The CDR3 length is 13 residues. From germline, CDR1 is SNHLY and CDR2 FYNNEI. With 6 bases clipped from V and 5 bases from J, the junction kept 6 bases outside the gene matches. CDR3 in amino acids: CASSQTGDYGYTF. The DNA of the CDR3 is TGTGCCAGCAGCCAAACAGGGGATTATGGCTACACCTTC.

This sequence joins TRBV4-2 and TRBJ1-1, with D perhaps matching TRBD1 (6 bases). V was clipped by 2 bases and J by 4 bases, with 17 bases between them. There are 16 residues in the CDR3. CDR1 is LGHNA, CDR2 YNFKEQ, per germline. The CDR3, as DNA: TGTGCCAGCAGCCAAACGAGACTTGAGGGGGGCACTGAAGCTTTCTTT. It codes for CASSQTRLEGGTEAFF.

The V and J genes are TRBV2 and TRBJ2-3; TRBD2 aligns across 13 bases. Germline CDR1 and CDR2: SNHLY and FYNNEI. This CDR3 has 18 amino acids. V was pared by 6 bases and J by 0 bases, with 9 bases of the junction left unmatched. The CDR3 reads CASSSFLGLAGSTDTQYF. CDR3 coding DNA: TGTGCCAGCAGCTCCTTCCTGGGACTAGCGGGGAGCACAGATACGCAGTATTTT.

The rearrangement joins TRBV7-2 to TRBJ2-2, with D maybe TRBD2 (5 bases). Germline CDR1 and CDR2: SGHTA and FQGNSA. The CDR3 length is 15 residues. Trimming removed 1 base from V and 1 base from J, with 7 bases in between. The CDR3 protein is CASSLGRGNTGELFF. The CDR3 coding sequence is TGTGCCAGCAGCTTAGGTCGGGGGAACACCGGGGAGCTGTTTTTT.

The V gene is TRBV30, the J gene TRBJ1-1; D is unclear. The CDR3 contains 12 residues. Germline CDR1 and CDR2: GTSNPN and SVGIG (reference sequence). Trimming cost V 0 bases and J 6 bases, with 8 bases left between them. In nucleotides, the CDR3 is TGTGCCTGGAGTGTAGAGGGCGCTGAAGCTTTCTTT. Its protein is CAWSVEGAEAFF.

As concerns this clone: Its ends do not fully match the called genes, so a read error is possible. The rearrangement uses TRBV6-1 and TRBJ2-1, with TRBD2 matching over 9 bases. From germline, CDR1 is MNHNS and CDR2 SASEGT. The CDR3 length is 15 residues. CDR3 nucleotide sequence: TGTGCCAGCAGGGAAGGAAGCGGGAGGTACAATGAGCAGTTCTTC. Its protein product is CASREGSGRYNEQFF.

The rearrangement uses TRBV5-4 and TRBJ2-5; D might be TRBD2 (5 bases). Per the germline V gene, CDR1 is SGHNT and CDR2 is YYREEE (reference sequence). V lost 5 bases and J lost 4, with 12 bases in between. CDR3 length equals 13 residues. The DNA of the CDR3 is TGTGCCAGCAGTTATGATCGGGGAGAGACCCAGTACTTC. This encodes CASSYDRGETQYF. The entire variable domain, with the rest obtained from reference TRBV5-4 and TRBJ2-5, is as follows: ETGVTQSPTHLIKTRGQQVTLRCSSQSGHNTVSWYQQALGQGPQFIFQYYREEENGRGNFPPRFSGLQFPNYSSELNVNALELDDSALYLCASSYDRGETQYFGPGTRLLVL.

This sequence joins TRBV30 and TRBJ1-5; a possible D gene is TRBD1 (6 bases). The V end was cut by 0 bases, the J end by 4 bases, with 19 bases between. From germline, CDR1 is GTSNPN and CDR2 SVGIG (reference sequence). This CDR3 is built from 17 residues. CDR3 sequence: CAWSVPPGVGANQPQHF. The CDR3 region has the DNA TGTGCCTGGAGTGTACCCCCCGGGGTGGGGGCGAATCAGCCCCAGCATTTT.

This chain joins TRBV11-2 and TRBJ1-3; 9 nucleotides agree with TRBD1. With 7 bases clipped from V and 8 bases from J, the junction kept 6 bases outside the gene matches. Germline V gene lookup returns CDR1 SGHAT and CDR2 FQNNGV. CDR3 size: 13 residues. CDR3 in amino acids: CASTWTGEHTIYF. CDR3 in DNA: TGTGCCAGCACCTGGACAGGGGAGCACACCATATATTTT.

This clone was picked up one time. This rearrangement joins TRBV19 to TRBJ2-5; D is perhaps TRBD2 (6 bases). Trimming shortened V by 2 bases and J by 4 bases, and 14 bases separated the two germline ends. CDR3 length: 15 amino acids. The germline CDR1 and CDR2 sequences are LNHDA and SQIVND (reference sequence). The CDR3 loop reads CASSIRRDRGETQYF. Here the CDR3 DNA reads TGTGCCAGTAGTATAAGGAGGGATCGGGGAGAGACCCAGTACTTC.

This rearrangement joins TRBV15 to TRBJ2-3, with TRBD2 matching 8 bases. The CDR3 totals 15 residues. CDR1 is LNHNV and CDR2 is YYDKDF in the germline V gene (reference sequence). Trimming cost V 3 bases and J 3 bases; bases outside gene matches: 5. The chain's CDR3 is CATSRGLDETDTQYF. The CDR3 DNA reads TGTGCCACCAGCAGGGGACTAGATGAGACAGATACGCAGTATTTT. Combining the CDR3 with reference TRBV15 and TRBJ2-3 gives the whole variable domain DAMVIQNPRYQVTQFGKPVTLSCSQTLNHNVMYWYQQKSSQAPKLLFHYYDKDFNNEADTPDNFQSRRPNTSFCFLDIRSPGLGDTAMYLCATSRGLDETDTQYFGPGTRLTVL.

The genes are TRBV7-9 and TRBJ2-7; 8 positions agree with TRBD2. Germline V gene sequence: CDR1 SEHNR, CDR2 FQNEAQ (reference sequence). The CDR3 totals 14 residues. V lost 5 bases to trimming and J lost 7 bases; unmatched junction nucleotides: 10. The CDR3 reads CASSIPGGGGEQYF. In nucleotides, the CDR3 is TGTGCCAGCAGCATCCCGGGGGGGGGCGGAGAGCAGTACTTC.

The chain has TRBV28 and TRBJ1-5; D is unclear. Germline CDR1 MDHEN, CDR2 SYDVKM. V was shortened by 2 bases and J by 0 bases, with 14 bases between the two germline ends. The CDR3 sequence is 17 residues long. CDR3 protein: CASSLVFSGYSNQPQHF. The CDR3 coding sequence is TGTGCCAGCAGTTTAGTGTTCTCCGGGTATAGCAATCAGCCCCAGCATTTT.

Here the CDR3 reads CSVPDGGSTDTQYF. The CDR3 nucleotides read TGCAGCGTCCCCGACGGGGGAAGCACAGATACGCAGTATTTT. V and J are TRBV29-1 and TRBJ2-3; D is perhaps TRBD2 (6 bases). CDR1 is SQVTM, CDR2 ANQGSEA, per germline. The CDR3 runs to 14 residues. Trimming cost V 6 bases and J 0 bases, with 13 bases left between them.

The chain has TRBV7-2 and TRBJ1-2; 10 bases map to TRBD1. After removal of 5 bases from V and 3 bases from J, the junction contained 6 bases not matched to a gene. The V gene's germline CDR1 is SGHTA and CDR2 FQGNSA. The CDR3 runs to 15 residues. The chain's CDR3 is CASSHGQGEYYGYTF. Here the CDR3 DNA reads TGTGCCAGCAGCCACGGACAGGGGGAATACTATGGCTACACCTTC.

The chain employs TRBV25-1 and TRBJ2-3; D is ambiguous. Trimming shortened V by 2 bases and J by 4 bases, and 16 bases separated the two germline ends. CDR3 length equals 16 residues. From germline, CDR1 is MGHDK and CDR2 SYGVNS. The CDR3 DNA is TGTGCCAGCAGTGAAGGGCGGCTAGTCCAGGCAGATACGCAGTATTTT. Its translation is CASSEGRLVQADTQYF.

This clone occurred a few times. V and J are TRBV10-1 and TRBJ2-6, with D possibly called TRBD1 or TRBD2 (6 bases each). The CDR3 consists of 17 residues. Trimming removed 3 bases at V and 0 bases at J, with 12 bases between. The V gene's germline CDR1 is WNHNN and CDR2 SYGVQD (reference sequence). The CDR3 sequence: CASSEGGISSGANVLTF. The DNA for the CDR3 is TGCGCCAGCAGTGAAGGGGGGATCAGCTCTGGGGCCAACGTCCTGACTTTC.

The chain employs TRBV3-1 (or the pseudogene TRBV3-2) and TRBJ2-7; the D is unclear. The CDR3 totals 9 residues. CDR1 and CDR2 from the germline V gene are LGHDT and YNNKEL (reference sequence). The ends were cut back, 9 bases at V and 6 bases at J, with 6 bases in the middle. The chain's CDR3 is CARSAEQYF. Here the CDR3 DNA reads TGTGCCAGATCGGCCGAGCAGTACTTC.

This sequence joins TRBV5-6 and TRBJ2-5; a possible D gene is TRBD2 (6 bases). V lost 1 base and J 2 bases, leaving 6 bases between the germline ends. Germline V gene sequence: CDR1 SGHDT, CDR2 YYEEEE. The CDR3 is made up of 13 amino acids. CDR3 region: CASSLRGQETQYF. The CDR3 DNA is TGTGCCAGCAGCTTGCGGGGGCAAGAGACCCAGTACTTC.

V usage is TRBV9 and J usage is TRBJ1-2; D might be TRBD1 (5 bases). V was trimmed by 7 bases and J by 7 bases, leaving 17 bases between them. The CDR3 extends over 13 amino acids. The V gene's germline CDR1 is SGDLS and CDR2 YYNGEE. This CDR3 is CASGTLVPRGYTF. The CDR3 nucleotides are TGTGCCAGCGGGACCCTCGTACCTCGTGGCTACACCTTC.

The rearrangement links TRBV7-9 to TRBJ1-6, with 10 bases matching TRBD1. There are 15 residues in the CDR3. With V trimmed by 5 bases and J by 5 bases, 3 bases remained unmatched. CDR1 and CDR2 from the germline V gene are SEHNR and FQNEAQ (reference sequence). The CDR3 loop is CASSPGQGNNSPLHF. The CDR3 nucleotides read TGTGCCAGCAGCCCGGGACAGGGGAATAATTCACCCCTCCACTTT.

This clone appeared a single time. This rearrangement joins TRBV6-4 to TRBJ2-6, with D unclear. The ends were cut back, 4 bases at V and 1 base at J, with 5 bases in the middle. This CDR3 comprises 14 residues. Germline CDR1 and CDR2: MRHNA and SNTAGT. CDR3 nucleotide sequence: TGTGCCAGCAGTGGTGGGTCTGGGGCCAACGTCCTGACTTTC. Residues: CASSGGSGANVLTF.

The gene calls are TRBV19 and TRBJ2-1; 9 nucleotides line up with TRBD2. Trimming removed 5 bases from V and 5 bases from J; junction bases left unmatched: 4. Germline V CDR1 and CDR2: LNHDA, SQIVND (reference sequence). The CDR3 sequence is 14 residues long. The CDR3 loop reads CASSPGLAHNEQFF. The DNA of the CDR3 is TGTGCCAGTAGTCCAGGACTAGCGCACAATGAGCAGTTCTTC.

The genes are TRBV27 and TRBJ1-1; D may be TRBD1 (6 bases). This CDR3 comprises 13 residues. The germline V gene has CDR1 MNHEY and CDR2 SMNVEV (reference sequence). V was clipped by 6 bases and J by 1 base, with 9 bases between them. The CDR3 sequence: CASRLGQNTEAFF. For the CDR3, the DNA is TGTGCCAGCAGACTGGGACAGAACACTGAAGCTTTCTTT.

The rearrangement uses TRBV29-1 and TRBJ2-5; 13 nucleotides line up with TRBD2. J gave up 4 bases and V 6 bases, and 17 bases lay outside the gene matches. The V gene's germline CDR1 is SQVTM and CDR2 ANQGSEA. CDR3 size: 18 residues. This CDR3 reads CSVEKTSGRAFTVETQYF. Here the CDR3 DNA reads TGCAGCGTCGAAAAAACTAGCGGGAGGGCCTTTACTGTAGAGACCCAGTACTTC.

V and J are TRBV19 and TRBJ1-2, with 7 bases that match TRBD1. The germline V gene has CDR1 LNHDA and CDR2 SQIVND (reference sequence). The V and J ends lost 10 bases and 2 bases, in that order; junction bases with no gene match: 4. This CDR3 spans 12 amino acids. For the CDR3, the DNA is TGTGCCACCCTGGACAGGAACTATGGCTACACCTTC. It translates to CATLDRNYGYTF. Full variable domain (remainder filled in from reference TRBV19 and TRBJ1-2): DGGITQSPKYLFRKEGQNVTLSCEQNLNHDAMYWYRQDPGQGLRLIYYSQIVNDFQKGDIAEGYSVSREKKESFPLTVTSAQKNPTAFYLCATLDRNYGYTFGSGTRLTVV.

This chain joins TRBV28 and TRBJ2-3, with D maybe TRBD2 (6 bases). The CDR3 loop spans 14 amino acids. Per germline, CDR1 MDHEN and CDR2 SYDVKM. As DNA, the CDR3 is TGTGCTACGTCTCCTGGGGGGAACACCGGTACGCAGTATTTT. It specifies CATSPGGNTGTQYF.

The chain links TRBV7-2 to TRBJ1-4; D is undetermined. This CDR3 spans 14 amino acids. V lost 1 base to trimming and J lost 8 bases, with 11 bases between them. Germline CDR1 reads SGHTA; CDR2 reads FQGNSA. CDR3 in DNA: TGTGCCAGCAGCTTAGGGCGGAAGAGGGAAAAACTGTTTTTT. Translation: CASSLGRKREKLFF.